These 24 T cell receptor beta chains share one sample of origin, sequenced in a study of blood T cell repertoires in COVID-19. Some clones are missing from TCRdb's copy, which holds only in-frame ones; the method was immunoSEQ multiplex PCR. The repertoire holds about 200,000 clones, with about 80% as singletons. Sequencing input: PBMCs or T cells enriched from blood (not recorded which). The origin of the receptors is a man in his forties who had recovered from COVID-19.

V gene TRBV5-1 combines with J gene TRBJ2-1, with 11 bases that match TRBD2. Trimming at V came to 4 bases and at J to 4 bases, leaving 7 bases not matched to a gene. The germline CDR1 and CDR2 sequences are SGHRS and YFSETQ. The CDR3 consists of 16 residues. The CDR3 sequence is CASSPLAGDLYNEQFF. CDR3 coding DNA: TGCGCCAGCAGCCCACTAGCGGGGGACCTTTACAATGAGCAGTTCTTC.

The chain employs TRBV4-3 and TRBJ1-1, with D unclear. The CDR3 has 14 amino acids. Germline lookup yields CDR1 LGHNA and CDR2 YSLEER. The ends were cut back, 0 bases at V and 4 bases at J, with 9 bases in the middle. CDR3 sequence (DNA): TGCGCCAGCAGCCAAGATCATCGGGTCACTGAAGCTTTCTTT. The encoded protein is CASSQDHRVTEAFF.

This chain connects TRBV29-1 to TRBJ1-1; D is unresolved. The CDR3 has 13 residues. The V end was cut by 4 bases, the J end by 0 bases, with 9 bases between. CDR1 is SQVTM, CDR2 ANQGSEA, per germline. This CDR3 is CSVVAHLNTEAFF. The CDR3 nucleotides are TGCAGCGTTGTGGCACATCTGAACACTGAAGCTTTCTTT.

Comments on this clone: One end of the junction does not line up with germline, which may come from a read error. This chain joins TRBV7-7 and TRBJ1-4; 7 bases line up with TRBD1. Germline lookup yields CDR1 SSHAT and CDR2 FNYEAQ (reference sequence). The CDR3 runs to 17 residues. The CDR3 sequence: CASSGDSLFLCGEKLFF. The CDR3 coding sequence is TGTGCTAGCAGCGGGGACAGCCTATTTCTTTGTGGTGAAAAACTGTTTTTT.

This chain connects TRBV27 to TRBJ2-3; D is perhaps TRBD2 (5 bases). Germline V gene data show CDR1 as MNHEY and CDR2 as SMNVEV (reference sequence). The V gene lost 2 bases and the J gene lost 2 bases, with 11 bases spanning the gap. The CDR3 runs 15 residues. CDR3 loop: CASSLLRRVTDTQYF. The CDR3 DNA reads as TGTGCCAGCAGTTTACTTCGGCGGGTCACAGATACGCAGTATTTT.

In DNA form, the CDR3 reads TGTGCCAGCAGCTCGGGACTCGCGAACACCGGGGAGCTGTTTTTT. Translated: CASSSGLANTGELFF. V usage is TRBV13 and J usage is TRBJ2-2, with D maybe TRBD2 (6 bases). CDR1 and CDR2 from the germline V gene are PRHDT and FYEKMQ (reference sequence). The CDR3 runs 15 residues. The V and J ends lost 4 bases and 0 bases respectively, with 9 bases between them.

The chain joins TRBV3-1 (or the pseudogene TRBV3-2) to TRBJ1-6; D is undetermined. Trimming pared 3 bases from V and 1 base from J, leaving 7 bases between. The CDR3 has 15 residues. Germline CDR1 reads LGHDT; CDR2 reads YNNKEL (reference sequence). For the CDR3, the DNA is TGTGCCAGCAGCCACCAGGCGTCCTATAATTCACCCCTCCACTTT. It translates to CASSHQASYNSPLHF.

This clone was seen a single time. The genes are TRBV28 and TRBJ1-1; tentative D call: TRBD1 (6 bases). Germline V gene sequence: CDR1 MDHEN, CDR2 SYDVKM. The CDR3 contains 14 residues. Trimming left V 4 bases short and J 6 bases short, with 15 bases between. In DNA form, the CDR3 reads TGTGCCAGCAGTTACCACAGGGAAGGGGCTGAAGCTTTCTTT. Translation: CASSYHREGAEAFF.

This clone was picked up a small number of times. J is TRBJ1-4 and V is TRBV4-2, with D unclear. The CDR3 runs 15 residues. Trimming took off 0 bases at V and 4 bases at J, with 9 bases between the two ends. From germline, CDR1 is LGHNA and CDR2 YNFKEQ. This chain's CDR3 is CASSQDQGDNEKLFF. CDR3 nucleotide sequence: TGTGCCAGCAGCCAAGATCAAGGAGATAATGAAAAACTGTTTTTT.

This clone was counted only a few times. The chain carries TRBV28 and TRBJ2-7, with 8 bases matching TRBD1. CDR1 is MDHEN, CDR2 SYDVKM, per germline. Germline trimming cut 8 bases from V and 5 bases from J; bases unmatched to any gene: 11. The CDR3 contains 14 residues. The CDR3 loop is CASPPHRGAHEQYF. DNA of the CDR3: TGTGCCAGCCCGCCCCACAGGGGGGCCCACGAGCAGTACTTC.

This clone was recorded once. This chain connects TRBV6-6 to TRBJ1-5, with D perhaps TRBD1 (5 bases). Germline V gives CDR1 MNHNY, CDR2 SVGAGI (reference sequence). The CDR3 is 15 residues long. Deletions cut 5 bases from V and 9 bases from J, with 20 bases between. In DNA form, the CDR3 reads TGTGCCAGCAGTCCCCCGGACACCCCAGGTCGGCCCCAGCATTTT. Its translation is CASSPPDTPGRPQHF.

This chain links TRBV11-2 with TRBJ1-1; D unclear. The CDR3 contains 13 residues. The germline V and J ends were trimmed by 4 bases and 3 bases, with 9 bases remaining between them. CDR1 SGHAT and CDR2 FQNNGV come from the germline V gene. CDR3 in amino acids: CASSSVSDTEAFF. DNA for the CDR3: TGTGCCAGCAGCTCGGTGTCTGACACTGAAGCTTTCTTT.

The chain uses TRBV5-8 and TRBJ1-1; D is unclear. CDR3 length equals 13 residues. Germline V lookup: CDR1 SGHTS, CDR2 YDEGEE. Deletions cut 1 base from V and 7 bases from J, with 11 bases between. The CDR3 DNA reads TGTGCCAGCAGCTTGTGGTCCCCAGGTGAAGCTTTCTTT. Its protein is CASSLWSPGEAFF.

In this sample, this clone turned up once. This chain connects TRBV13 to TRBJ2-6, with a weak D call TRBD1 (6 bases). This CDR3 is 17 amino acids long. The V gene lost 7 bases and the J gene lost 0 bases, with 16 bases spanning the gap. Germline V gives CDR1 PRHDT, CDR2 FYEKMQ (reference sequence). The CDR3 DNA reads TGTGCCAGCACTATCATCAGGGGATCCTCTGGGGCCAACGTCCTGACTTTC. This translates into CASTIIRGSSGANVLTF.

V gene TRBV30 combines with J gene TRBJ1-6; D not certain. Germline CDR1 and CDR2: GTSNPN and SVGIG (reference sequence). V was trimmed by 5 bases and J by 6 bases, leaving 5 bases between them. This CDR3 spans 11 amino acids. The CDR3 region is CAWELNSPLHF. In DNA, the CDR3 is TGTGCCTGGGAACTTAATTCACCCCTCCACTTT.

The rearrangement links TRBV10-3 to TRBJ1-2, with 8 bases aligning to TRBD1. V shed 4 bases, J shed 5 bases, and the junction held 3 bases outside the gene matches. Germline lookup yields CDR1 ENHRY and CDR2 SYGVKD. CDR3 length: 13 residues. CDR3 protein: CAISADRGYGYTF. CDR3 in DNA: TGTGCCATCAGTGCCGACAGGGGATATGGCTACACCTTC.

The V and J genes are TRBV19 and TRBJ2-1; 8 bases are a match to TRBD2. Unmatched junction bases numbered 8, after V lost 0 bases and J lost 1 base. Per the germline V gene, CDR1 is LNHDA and CDR2 is SQIVND (reference sequence). The CDR3 contains 18 residues. The CDR3 DNA is TGTGCCAGTAGTATAGATCTATTGGGGACTAGTTCCTACAATGAGCAGTTCTTC. Protein sequence: CASSIDLLGTSSYNEQFF.

J is TRBJ1-4 and V is TRBV30, with a weak D call TRBD1 (6 bases). V was pared by 7 bases and J by 4 bases, with 16 bases between. The CDR3 is 14 amino acids. From germline, CDR1 is GTSNPN and CDR2 SVGIG (reference sequence). In nucleotides, the CDR3 is TGTGCCTTCCAGACAGGAGTGTATAATGAAAAACTGTTTTTT. The encoded protein is CAFQTGVYNEKLFF.

This chain uses TRBV18 with TRBJ1-4, with 7 bases matching TRBD1. The V gene's germline CDR1 is KGHSH and CDR2 LQKENI. This CDR3 comprises 14 residues. Trimming cost V 6 bases and J 5 bases; bases outside gene matches: 6. The CDR3: CASSQTGLNEKLFF. The CDR3 region has the DNA TGTGCCAGCTCGCAGACAGGGTTGAATGAAAAACTGTTTTTT.

This clone was detected only once. The chain joins TRBV7-6 to TRBJ1-1; 7 positions agree with TRBD1. After removal of 4 bases from V and 0 bases from J, the junction contained 14 bases not matched to a gene. CDR3 length equals 18 residues. Germline V lookup: CDR1 SGHVS, CDR2 FNYEAQ. CDR3 sequence: CASSSIGGQSNMNTEAFF. DNA of the CDR3: TGTGCCAGCAGCTCAATCGGGGGACAGAGTAACATGAACACTGAAGCTTTCTTT. The entire variable domain, with the rest obtained from reference TRBV7-6 and TRBJ1-1, is as follows: GAGVSQSPRYKVTKRGQDVALRCDPISGHVSLYWYRQALGQGPEFLTYFNYEAQQDKSGLPNDRFSAERPEGSISTLTIQRTEQRDSAMYRCASSSIGGQSNMNTEAFFGQGTRLTVV.

Notes on this clone: Other DNA sequences of this sample code for an identical CDR3. The chain uses TRBV5-1 and TRBJ1-3, with unresolved D. The CDR3 covers 14 residues. Trimming removed 0 bases at V and 3 bases at J, with 7 bases between. The germline CDR1 and CDR2 sequences are SGHRS and YFSETQ. The CDR3 DNA reads TGCGCCAGCAGCTTGGCCGGGTATGGAAACACCATATATTTT. Translated, it gives CASSLAGYGNTIYF.

J is TRBJ1-2 and V is TRBV12-5, with 7 bases aligning to TRBD1. V was pared by 1 base and J by 8 bases, with 10 bases of the junction left unmatched. Germline loops: CDR1 LGHNT, CDR2 FRNRAP. The CDR3 has 15 amino acids. CDR3: CASGLGRGQLAGYTF. CDR3 coding DNA: TGTGCTAGTGGTTTGGGCAGGGGACAGTTAGCCGGCTACACCTTC.

The J gene is TRBJ1-2, the V gene TRBV7-8; 9 bases match TRBD1. CDR3 size: 16 residues. Germline CDR1 and CDR2: SGHVS and FQNEAQ. With V trimmed by 5 bases and J by 4 bases, 11 bases remained unmatched. The CDR3 DNA reads TGTGCCAGCAGCCCCCAGGGACAGGGTAGACCCTATGGCTACACCTTC. This translates into CASSPQGQGRPYGYTF.

The V and J genes are TRBV18 and TRBJ1-3; D is ambiguous. Germline V CDR1 and CDR2: KGHSH, LQKENI. This CDR3 has 15 residues. Trimming left V 3 bases short and J 0 bases short, with 9 bases between. The CDR3 nucleotides are TGTGCCAGCTCACCCGGGTCCCGCTCTGGAAACACCATATATTTT. Its protein product is CASSPGSRSGNTIYF.